The rows below give T cell receptor beta chains drawn from one sample of a study of shared clonotypes between healthy human individuals. Sequencing was performed with immunoSEQ multiplex PCR; in TCRdb, only in-frame clones are kept and a portion is missing. The repertoire consists of over 1.5 million clones, with around 98% occurring once and the leading ten covering about 0.45%. The sample taken for sequencing was naive CD4+ T cells sorted from blood. The receptor set was obtained from a young man in good health. Both conserved end residues are part of each CDR3. The D gene is left open where the match is weak.

D gene	V gene	J gene	CDR3 DNA	CDR3 protein
.	TRBV5-4	TRBJ2-6	TGTGCCAGCAGCTGGGGTTCTGGGGCCAACGTCCTGACTTTC	CASSWGSGANVLTF
TRBD1	TRBV18	TRBJ2-5	TGTGCCAGCTCGCTCATCCAGGGGGCGATGGTAGAGACCCAGTACTTC	CASSLIQGAMVETQYF
.	TRBV7-2	TRBJ2-5	TGTGCCAGCAGCACCTCCCGGTACCAAGAGACCCAGTACTTC	CASSTSRYQETQYF
.	TRBV5-4	TRBJ2-3	TGTGCCAGCAGCTTACAATTGAGCACAGATACGCAGTATTTT	CASSLQLSTDTQYF
.	TRBV7-2	TRBJ1-2	TGTGCCAGCAGCTCGCGCCTCGCGTTTACACGGGGCTACACCTTC	CASSSRLAFTRGYTF
TRBD1	TRBV5-1	TRBJ2-6	TGCGCCAGCAGCTTGGGCGACAGGGTAGGGGCCAACGTCCTGACTTTC	CASSLGDRVGANVLTF
.	TRBV6-5	TRBJ2-1	TGTGCCAGCAGTTTAAGGGGGGATAATGAGCAGTTCTTC	CASSLRGDNEQFF
TRBD1	TRBV7-9	TRBJ1-1	TGTGCCAGCAGCCTATGGACAGGGGGGTATCACACTGAAGCTTTCTTT	CASSLWTGGYHTEAFF
.	TRBV30	TRBJ1-2	TGTGCCCTGTTGGGGCCCCCCTATGGCTACACCTTC	CALLGPPYGYTF
.	TRBV18	TRBJ2-2	TGTGCCAGCTCACCGGAACCACCTAGAGGGGGGCGCGGGGAGCTGTTTTTT	CASSPEPPRGGRGELFF
.	TRBV10-3	TRBJ1-1	TGTGCCATCTTAAAGGGGGAGGGATATACTGAAGCTTTCTTT	CAILKGEGYTEAFF
.	TRBV11-2	TRBJ1-4	TGTGCCAGCAGCTTACCCCCTGGGCACCTAGGGGATGATAATGAAAAACTGTTTTTT	CASSLPPGHLGDDNEKLFF
TRBD1	TRBV28	TRBJ1-5	TGTGCCAGCAGTCATCACCAGGGGGCTGGCAATCAGCCCCAGCATTTT	CASSHHQGAGNQPQHF
.	TRBV19	TRBJ2-1	TGTGCCAGTAGTATGGGATTGCCCTACAATGAGCAGTTCTTC	CASSMGLPYNEQFF
.	TRBV4-2	TRBJ1-2	TGTGCCAGCAGCCAAGAAGTCCAAGACTATGGCTACACCTTC	CASSQEVQDYGYTF
TRBD2	TRBV9	TRBJ2-7	TGTGCCAGCAGCGTAGCTTTGGGACTAGCGGACGACGAGCAGTACTTC	CASSVALGLADDEQYF
.	TRBV30	TRBJ2-2	TGTGCCTGGAGTTGGGGGACATCTAACACCGGGGAGCTGTTTTTT	CAWSWGTSNTGELFF